Listed below are T cell receptor beta chains from one sample, sequenced in a study of blood T cell repertoires in COVID-19. Produced via immunoSEQ multiplex PCR; TCRdb's table is partial and in-frame only. The table includes 180,000 or so clones, 80% to 90% detected once. Sequencing was carried out using peripheral blood. These TCRs come from a woman of 80 years or more with COVID-19, enrolled during active disease. The CDR3 runs from the conserved cysteine through the conserved F or W. D genes are given only for firm matches. The size field is filled for only some rows; it gives once, few, many or a size class.

J gene,D gene,CDR3 length,V gene,clone size,CDR3 DNA,CDR3 protein
TRBJ2-7,TRBD1,17,TRBV4-3,.,TGCGCCAGCAGCCAAGAGGGGACAGGCGATAGCTCCTACGAGCAGTACTTC,CASSQEGTGDSSYEQYF
TRBJ2-2,.,15,TRBV2,once,TGTGCCAGCAGTGACCCCAGGGCGAACACCGGGGAGCTGTTTTTT,CASSDPRANTGELFF
TRBJ1-3,TRBD1,14,TRBV30,.,TGTGCCTGGCGGGACAGGGAATCTGGAAACACCATATATTTT,CAWRDRESGNTIYF
TRBJ2-7,TRBD1,15,TRBV5-1,.,TGCGCCAGCAGCTTCTGGGACAGGCACTCCTACGAGCAGTACTTC,CASSFWDRHSYEQYF
TRBJ1-5,.,15,TRBV7-3,.,TGTGCCAGCAGCTTATCTGTCAAGAGGAATCAGCCCCAGCATTTT,CASSLSVKRNQPQHF
TRBJ1-4,.,11,TRBV6-6,.,TGTGCCAGCAGGGTCGGGGAAAAACTGTTTTTT,CASRVGEKLFF
TRBJ1-2,.,15,TRBV1,.,TGCACCAGCAGCCAATTCCACGACAGGGGGTATGGCTACACCTTC,CTSSQFHDRGYGYTF
TRBJ2-3,TRBD2,15,TRBV7-9,.,TGTGCCAGCAGCTTAGTAACGGGAGGTCGAGATACGCAGTATTTT,CASSLVTGGRDTQYF
TRBJ2-1,.,14,TRBV2,once,TGTGCCAGCAGGGGCGGGACGAGCTATGGTGAGCAGTTCTTC,CASRGGTSYGEQFF
TRBJ1-2,.,13,TRBV3-1/TRBV3-2,.,TGTGCCAGCAGCCAAAGCAGGGTTCATGGCTACACCTTC,CASSQSRVHGYTF